This T cell receptor (beta chain) was profiled in a study of control samples from healthy donors and cancer patients. Measured with immunoSEQ multiplex PCR; TCRdb has only the in-frame clones, and not every one. The table lists around 74,000 clones, roughly 92% of them singletons. The V gene lost 9 bases and the J gene lost 7 bases, with 18 bases spanning the gap. This CDR3 has 13 residues. CDR1 and CDR2 (germline): KGHDR, SFDVKD. The source of this sequence is a woman in her sixties in good health. The sample consisted of blood. The chain is built from TRBV24-1 and TRBJ2-7; D is unresolved. CDR3 in amino acids: CATGRHPSWEQYF. The CDR3 region has the DNA TGTGCCACCGGCCGGCACCCTTCATGGGAGCAGTACTTC.